This is a list of T cell receptor beta chains from one sample in a study of blood T cell repertoires in COVID-19. Clones were sequenced by immunoSEQ multiplex PCR, and TCRdb holds only the in-frame ones, with some missing. The sample holds around 400,000 clones; more than 70% are singletons and the top ten take approximately 2.5%. The sequenced sample consisted of peripheral blood. The receptors were gathered from an older woman with COVID-19, enrolled during active disease. Both conserved end residues are part of each CDR3. A D gene is named only where the DNA matches it firmly. The size of a clone is reported for some rows only, either as once, few or many, or as a class for expanded clones.

V,size,D,J,DNA,CDR3
TRBV13,.,.,TRBJ1-2,TGTGCCAGCAGCTTAAGGGGTGCTAACTATGGCTACACCTTC,CASSLRGANYGYTF
TRBV4-1,.,TRBD1,TRBJ1-2,TGCGCCAGCAGCCAAGGCGACAGGGCTAACTATGGCTACACCTTC,CASSQGDRANYGYTF
TRBV6-5,.,TRBD1,TRBJ1-1,TGTGCCAGCATGAATCAGGGGGCGCGAAACACTGAAGCTTTCTTT,CASMNQGARNTEAFF
TRBV7-2,.,.,TRBJ1-2,TGTGCCAGCACCCCAAATCGGGCAGGGGCCTATGGCTACACCTTC,CASTPNRAGAYGYTF
TRBV2,once,.,TRBJ2-2,TGTGCCAGCAGAAGGACACCGGCCGGGGAGCTGTTTTTT,CASRRTPAGELFF
TRBV6-1,once,.,TRBJ2-1,TGTGCCAGCAGTGAAAGGTACAGCTACAATGAGCAGTTCTTC,CASSERYSYNEQFF
TRBV30,.,.,TRBJ2-4,TGTGCCTGGAGTTCCACAGTAGCCAAAAACATTCAGTACTTC,CAWSSTVAKNIQYF
TRBV6-1,.,TRBD2,TRBJ2-5,TGTGCCAGCAGTGAAGCGACTGGACTAGCGGGGGGCCGGCGAGAGACCCAGTACTTC,CASSEATGLAGGRRETQYF
TRBV7-2,.,.,TRBJ1-6,TGTGCCAGCAGCTCGTCACGGAATTCACCCCTCCACTTT,CASSSSRNSPLHF
TRBV18,.,.,TRBJ1-2,TGTGCCAGCTCACCACGTGACTCCGGCTACACCTTC,CASSPRDSGYTF
TRBV27,.,.,TRBJ2-2,TGTGCCTCCCAGGGACTTGACCTTTTTAACACCGGGGAGCTGTTTTTT,CASQGLDLFNTGELFF
TRBV12-3/TRBV12-4,.,.,TRBJ2-3,TGTGCCAGCAGCCGGGAATCAGATACGCAGTATTTT,CASSRESDTQYF
TRBV18,.,TRBD1,TRBJ1-2,TGTGCCAGCTCACCTCGGACAGGGGGCGGCGATGGCTACACCTTC,CASSPRTGGGDGYTF
TRBV9,.,.,TRBJ1-3,TGTGCCAGCAGCATTAACCGGACAGTTGCTGGAAACACCATATATTTT,CASSINRTVAGNTIYF
TRBV5-6,.,TRBD2,TRBJ2-7,TGTGCCAGCAGCTTGTCGCTGGGGACTAGGAACTACGAGCAGTACTTC,CASSLSLGTRNYEQYF
TRBV7-3,.,TRBD1,TRBJ2-1,TGTGCCAGCAGCTTCCGACAGGGGGCATACAATGAGCAGTTCTTC,CASSFRQGAYNEQFF
TRBV24-1,.,.,TRBJ2-1,TGTGCCACCAGTGATTCTGGGCCTTCCTCCGGGACAAACAATGAGCAGTTCTTC,CATSDSGPSSGTNNEQFF
TRBV5-4,.,.,TRBJ1-2,TGTGCCAGCAGCTTGGCCCGTCGGGGTTCTTCCTATGGCTACACCTTC,CASSLARRGSSYGYTF
TRBV7-9,.,TRBD1,TRBJ1-4,TGTGCCAGCAGCTTAGGGGTGACAGGGTTTCGGTCTAATGAAAAACTGTTTTTT,CASSLGVTGFRSNEKLFF
TRBV2,.,.,TRBJ1-1,TGTGCCAGCAGTGAAGCGCGGACAGCTTACACTGAAGCTTTCTTT,CASSEARTAYTEAFF
TRBV2,once,.,TRBJ1-4,TGTGCCAGCAGAGCAGGGGAAGCAACTAATGAAAAACTGTTTTTT,CASRAGEATNEKLFF
TRBV30,.,.,TRBJ1-4,TGTGCCTGGAGTTCGCTGGGGGGACCCTTCAATGAAAAACTGTTTTTT,CAWSSLGGPFNEKLFF
TRBV10-3,few,.,TRBJ2-7,TGTGCATCCTCGGACGGGATATTGAGGGACGAGCAGTACTTC,CASSDGILRDEQYF
TRBV2,.,TRBD1,TRBJ1-5,TGTGCCAGCAGTGATGCCCAGGGGGCCCAGCCCCAGCATTTT,CASSDAQGAQPQHF
TRBV29-1,.,TRBD1,TRBJ2-7,TGCAGCGTTAGTCCAGGGCAGGGGGCGGGCTCCTACGAGCAGTACTTC,CSVSPGQGAGSYEQYF
TRBV28,.,TRBD2,TRBJ2-1,TGTGCCAGCAGGCGGACTAGCGGGGGCCTCAATGAGCAGTTCTTC,CASRRTSGGLNEQFF
TRBV5-1,once,.,TRBJ2-2,TGCGCCAGCAGCTTGGCCAAATTCGTAGGGGCCAACACCGGGGAGCTGTTTTTT,CASSLAKFVGANTGELFF
TRBV5-1,.,.,TRBJ2-1,TGCGCCAGCAGCTATACAGGGCTAGGGAGCAATGAGCAGTTCTTC,CASSYTGLGSNEQFF
TRBV3-1/TRBV3-2,.,.,TRBJ2-7,TGTGCCAGCAGCCTACAAAGGAGCTCCTACGAGCAGTACTTC,CASSLQRSSYEQYF
TRBV20-1,.,.,TRBJ1-1,TGCAGTGCTAGTCTCCAGGCGAACACTGAAGCTTTCTTT,CSASLQANTEAFF
TRBV5-6,.,TRBD1,TRBJ2-2,TGTGCCAGCAGCACCGGGACAGGGGGGTCCGGGGAGCTGTTTTTT,CASSTGTGGSGELFF
TRBV4-1,.,.,TRBJ2-1,TGCGCCAGCAGCCAAGAGGAGTGCGAGTTCTTC,CASSQEECEFF
TRBV6-5,.,TRBD1,TRBJ1-1,TGTGCCAGCAGATCCCACAGGGGAAACACTGAAGCTTTCTTT,CASRSHRGNTEAFF
TRBV28,.,.,TRBJ1-2,TGTGCCAGCAGTTTAGGGGCCGGAACTAACTATGGCTACACCTTC,CASSLGAGTNYGYTF
TRBV19,.,.,TRBJ2-5,TGTGCCAGTAAGTCCAGGGAAGAGACCCAGTACTTC,CASKSREETQYF
TRBV12-3/TRBV12-4,many,.,TRBJ2-7,TGTGCCAGCAGTTTAAGACAGTTCTACGAGCAGTACTTC,CASSLRQFYEQYF
TRBV6-1,.,.,TRBJ1-5,TGTGCCAGCAGTGAAAGACAGGTCCAGCCCCAGCATTTT,CASSERQVQPQHF
TRBV12-3/TRBV12-4,few,TRBD1,TRBJ1-2,TGTGCCAGCAGTTTAGCAAAGGGACAGACCTTC,CASSLAKGQTF
TRBV5-1,.,.,TRBJ1-5,TGCGCCACCACCTGGTGCCCGCCAGATCAGCCCCAGCATTTT,CATTWCPPDQPQHF
TRBV15,.,TRBD2,TRBJ2-1,TGTGCCACCAGCAGAGAATATCTAGCGGGGGGGCGTAATGAGCAGTTCTTC,CATSREYLAGGRNEQFF
TRBV5-1,.,.,TRBJ1-6,TGCGCCAGCAGCGGGGGCGGGAGCAGTGACCATTCACCCCTCCACTTT,CASSGGGSSDHSPLHF
TRBV4-2,.,.,TRBJ2-5,TGTGCCAGCAGCCAAGTTATCAGGGTGGAGACCCAGTACTTC,CASSQVIRVETQYF
TRBV9,.,TRBD1,TRBJ1-3,TGTGCCAGCAGCGCCGGACAGGGGATCTCTGGAAACACCATATATTTT,CASSAGQGISGNTIYF
TRBV7-9,.,TRBD1,TRBJ1-2,TGTGCCAGCAGCCCCGGGGCAGGGGGGCGCGGCTACACCTTC,CASSPGAGGRGYTF
TRBV2,.,.,TRBJ2-2,TGTGCCAGCAGAGTCAGGGAAACCGGGGAGCTGTTTTTT,CASRVRETGELFF